The 28 T cell receptor beta chains below all came from one sample that was sequenced in a study of shared clonotypes between healthy human individuals. In the naive CD8 group, cells lacked CD45RO and were positively selected for CCR7, so terminally differentiated effector memory CD45RA+ cells were left out. The data were produced by immunoSEQ multiplex PCR, yet TCRdb's version contains in-frame clones alone and is incomplete. This sample has about 1,800,000 clones; about 95% occur once, and the top ten carry 1.2%. Sequences were obtained from naive CD8+ T cells sorted from blood. All receptors derive from a man between 18 and 29 years old in good health.

The rearrangement joins TRBV13 to TRBJ1-1; D not resolved. The CDR3 is made up of 12 amino acids. Trimming removed 4 bases from V and 4 bases from J, with 7 bases in between. CDR1 and CDR2 (germline): PRHDT, FYEKMQ (reference sequence). The CDR3 loop is CASSSLPTEAFF. As DNA, the CDR3 is TGTGCCAGCAGCTCATTACCCACTGAAGCTTTCTTT.

The V call is TRBV5-4, the J call TRBJ2-7; perhaps TRBD2 as D (5 bases). The germline V and J ends were trimmed by 3 bases and 2 bases, with 12 bases remaining between them. Germline CDR1 reads SGHNT; CDR2 reads YYREEE (reference sequence). This CDR3 region has 14 residues. CDR3 bases: TGTGCCAGCAGCTACGGGGAGAAGGCCTACGAGCAGTACTTC. Its translation is CASSYGEKAYEQYF.

This sequence joins TRBV7-2 and TRBJ2-7, with 7 bases aligning to TRBD2. Per the germline V gene, CDR1 is SGHTA and CDR2 is FQGNSA. CDR3 length: 18 amino acids. V lost 5 bases and J lost 5; bases outside the gene matches: 21. CDR3: CASSPHRSGRAREDEQYF. In DNA form, the CDR3 reads TGTGCCAGCAGCCCCCATCGCTCGGGGAGGGCCCGTGAGGACGAGCAGTACTTC. The whole variable domain, remainder taken from reference TRBV7-2 and TRBJ2-7, is GAGVSQSPSNKVTEKGKDVELRCDPISGHTALYWYRQSLGQGLEFLIYFQGNSAPDKSGLPSDRFSAERTGGSVSTLTIQRTQQEDSAVYLCASSPHRSGRAREDEQYFGPGTRLTVT.

To note about this clone: Other DNA sequences in the same sample also yield this CDR3. The chain uses TRBV5-5 and TRBJ1-2, with 9 bases that match TRBD1. The CDR3 loop spans 13 amino acids. The V and J ends lost 4 bases and 5 bases, in that order; junction bases with no gene match: 3. Germline CDR1 reads SGHKS; CDR2 reads YYEKEE (reference sequence). Here the CDR3 reads CASSPGTGYGYTF. Written as DNA, the CDR3 is TGTGCCAGCAGCCCCGGGACAGGGTATGGCTACACCTTC. Looking up the rest from reference TRBV5-5 and TRBJ1-2 gives the full variable domain: DAGVTQSPTHLIKTRGQQVTLRCSPISGHKSVSWYQQVLGQGPQFIFQYYEKEERGRGNFPDRFSARQFPNYSSELNVNALLLGDSALYLCASSPGTGYGYTFGSGTRLTVV.

The chain links TRBV27 to TRBJ1-2, with D tentatively TRBD1 (5 bases). Germline CDR1 is MNHEY and CDR2 is SMNVEV (reference sequence). The CDR3 runs 17 residues. Trimming stripped 2 bases from V and 7 bases from J, with 23 bases between. In nucleotides, the CDR3 is TGTGCCAGCAGTTTAATCTCGTGGGCAGGGAATAGGGGTGGCTACACCTTC. This sequence encodes CASSLISWAGNRGGYTF.

V usage is TRBV10-3 and J usage is TRBJ2-3; D could derive from TRBD1 or TRBD2 (6 bases each). Germline V gene data show CDR1 as ENHRY and CDR2 as SYGVKD. The CDR3 totals 14 residues. V lost 10 bases and J 3 bases, leaving 17 bases between the germline ends. The CDR3 bases are TGTGCCACGGCCGGGGGCCGGAATACAGATACGCAGTATTTT. Residues: CATAGGRNTDTQYF.

The CDR3 spells CASSEARGIYEQYF. The CDR3 DNA follows: TGTGCCAGCAGTGAAGCCAGGGGCATCTACGAGCAGTACTTC. The chain carries TRBV6-1 and TRBJ2-7; tentatively, D is TRBD1 (6 bases). The CDR3 covers 14 residues. Looked up from germline, CDR1 is MNHNS and CDR2 is SASEGT. The V end lost 0 bases, the J end lost 3 bases, and 9 bases lay between the germline ends.

The V call is TRBV5-5, the J call TRBJ2-3; 9 nucleotides agree with TRBD2. Germline V CDR1 and CDR2: SGHKS, YYEKEE (reference sequence). Trimming at V came to 4 bases and at J to 2 bases, leaving 8 bases not matched to a gene. The CDR3 covers 16 residues. The CDR3 here is CASSPFRTSATDTQYF. For the CDR3, the DNA is TGTGCCAGCAGCCCCTTTAGGACTAGCGCCACAGATACGCAGTATTTT.

The chain links TRBV6-5 to TRBJ2-5; D remains ambiguous. The germline V gene has CDR1 MNHEY and CDR2 SVGAGI. Trimming took 5 bases from V and 2 from J, leaving 15 bases between them. The CDR3 has 15 amino acids. CDR3 DNA sequence: TGTGCCAGCAGTACGCAGGATGGACGGCAAGAGACCCAGTACTTC. Translated: CASSTQDGRQETQYF.

This chain connects TRBV2 to TRBJ2-3; D ambiguous. CDR1 SNHLY and CDR2 FYNNEI come from the germline V gene. This CDR3 spans 13 amino acids. Trimming pared 10 bases from V and 2 bases from J, leaving 13 bases between. The CDR3 loop is CATFSHFTDTQYF. CDR3 sequence (DNA): TGTGCCACCTTCAGCCATTTCACAGATACGCAGTATTTT.

A remark on this clone: The identical CDR3 is also encoded by other nucleotide sequences in the sample. This chain uses TRBV5-6 with TRBJ2-1; 10 positions match TRBD1. The CDR3 extends over 15 amino acids. CDR1 and CDR2 (germline): SGHDT, YYEEEE. With V trimmed by 0 bases and J by 4 bases, 1 base remained unmatched. The CDR3 is CASSLGGQGYNEQFF. DNA for the CDR3: TGTGCCAGCAGCTTGGGGGGACAGGGGTACAATGAGCAGTTCTTC.

This clone appeared a single time. V gene TRBV6-6 combines with J gene TRBJ1-1, with D uncertain. V shed 2 bases and J shed 4 bases, with 14 bases lying between them. Germline assignment: CDR1 MNHNY and CDR2 SVGAGI (reference sequence). The CDR3 length is 15 residues. CDR3 sequence: CASSYGLGSRTEAFF. The CDR3 DNA follows: TGTGCCAGCAGTTACGGGTTGGGGTCACGCACTGAAGCTTTCTTT.

For this clone: The same CDR3 can be traced to other DNA sequences in this sample. V is TRBV11-2 and J is TRBJ2-3, with no clear D. V lost 1 base, J lost 6 bases, and 8 bases lay in between. Germline V gene lookup returns CDR1 SGHAT and CDR2 FQNNGV. The CDR3 contains 13 residues. Here the CDR3 reads CASSLGPTDTQYF. The DNA for the CDR3 is TGTGCCAGCAGCTTAGGACCAACGGATACGCAGTATTTT.

The chain recombines TRBV5-6 with TRBJ2-3; the D gene is possibly TRBD2 (6 bases). Trimming stripped 1 base from V and 5 bases from J, with 11 bases between. This CDR3 spans 14 amino acids. The V gene's germline CDR1 is SGHDT and CDR2 YYEEEE. The CDR3 DNA follows: TGTGCCAGCAGCTTGAGTCCAGCGGGAGATACGCAGTATTTT. Translating gives CASSLSPAGDTQYF.

The J gene is TRBJ2-7, the V gene TRBV5-4; TRBD2 is a possible D gene (5 bases). Germline values: CDR1 SGHNT, CDR2 YYREEE (reference sequence). V lost 0 bases, J lost 0 bases, and 13 bases lay in between. The CDR3 covers 16 residues. CDR3 amino acids: CASSLGPRAVSYEQYF. The CDR3 DNA sequence: TGTGCCAGCAGCTTGGGACCGAGGGCCGTCTCCTACGAGCAGTACTTC.

This chain uses TRBV29-1 with TRBJ2-5; 13 bases line up with TRBD2. Germline CDR1 and CDR2: SQVTM and ANQGSEA. This CDR3 spans 16 amino acids. With 5 bases clipped from V and 5 bases from J, the junction kept 11 bases outside the gene matches. The CDR3 is CSVLGTSGMDGETQYF. DNA of the CDR3: TGCAGCGTTCTAGGGACTAGCGGGATGGATGGGGAGACCCAGTACTTC.

A remark on this clone: This sample also contains other DNA sequences that code for the same CDR3. The chain couples TRBV30 to TRBJ2-3, with D possibly being TRBD1 or TRBD2 (5 bases each). Looked up from germline, CDR1 is GTSNPN and CDR2 is SVGIG (reference sequence). Trimming took 1 base from V and 6 from J, leaving 5 bases between them. The length of the CDR3 is 11 residues. Here the CDR3 reads CAWSGGDTQYF. In DNA, the CDR3 is TGTGCCTGGAGTGGGGGGGATACGCAGTATTTT.

The chain is built from TRBV7-9 and TRBJ1-3, with no clear D. V was pared by 10 bases and J by 0 bases, with 7 bases between. Germline V gives CDR1 SEHNR, CDR2 FQNEAQ (reference sequence). The CDR3 consists of 12 residues. The CDR3 is CATNDSGNTIYF. The DNA of the CDR3 is TGTGCCACGAATGACTCTGGAAACACCATATATTTT.

V is TRBV5-1 and J is TRBJ2-5, with D possibly TRBD1 on 6 matching bases. CDR3 length: 15 amino acids. V lost 4 bases and J lost 5, with 18 bases in between. CDR1 SGHRS and CDR2 YFSETQ come from the germline V gene. The CDR3, as DNA: TGCGCCAGCAGCCCAGAAGGGGGAGCGGTGGAGACCCAGTACTTC. It specifies CASSPEGGAVETQYF.

This CDR3 reads CAWTDLDRGAKNIQYF. CDR3 DNA: TGTGCCTGGACCGACCTGGACAGGGGCGCCAAAAACATTCAGTACTTC. The rearrangement joins TRBV30 to TRBJ2-4; TRBD1 aligns across 9 bases. CDR1 GTSNPN and CDR2 SVGIG come from the germline V gene (reference sequence). The CDR3 loop spans 16 amino acids. V shed 4 bases, J shed 1 base, and the junction held 8 bases outside the gene matches.

The chain combines TRBV27 with TRBJ2-3; 7 positions agree with TRBD1. Losses at the gene ends were 5 bases for V and 5 bases for J; bases not matched to a gene: 7. Per the germline V gene, CDR1 is MNHEY and CDR2 is SMNVEV (reference sequence). CDR3 length equals 14 residues. The CDR3 protein is CASSLNRGLDTQYF. CDR3 nucleotide sequence: TGTGCCAGCAGTCTGAACAGGGGCCTAGATACGCAGTATTTT.

V is TRBV19 and J is TRBJ2-7, with D tentatively TRBD2 (5 bases). V was clipped by 5 bases and J by 6 bases, with 11 bases between them. Germline V gene sequence: CDR1 LNHDA, CDR2 SQIVND (reference sequence). This CDR3 spans 12 amino acids. This chain's CDR3 is CASSDGGFEQYF. CDR3 DNA: TGTGCCAGTAGTGATGGAGGTTTCGAGCAGTACTTC.

The chain employs TRBV7-2 and TRBJ2-1; 11 nucleotides align to TRBD2. Germline CDR1 SGHTA, CDR2 FQGNSA. The CDR3 length is 17 residues. V lost 1 base to trimming and J lost 3 bases; unmatched junction nucleotides: 5. This chain's CDR3 is CASSLGLAGMNYNEQFF. The CDR3 nucleotides are TGTGCCAGCAGCTTAGGACTAGCGGGGATGAACTACAATGAGCAGTTCTTC.

The chain employs TRBV7-3 and TRBJ2-7; 8 bases line up with TRBD1. In germline, CDR1 is SGHTA, CDR2 FQGTGA. The CDR3 has 11 residues. The V gene end was trimmed by 4 bases and the J gene end by 9 bases; junction bases not matched to a gene: 2. The CDR3 reads CASSSGQGQYF. The CDR3 nucleotides read TGTGCCAGCAGCTCCGGACAGGGGCAGTACTTC.

The chain joins TRBV15 to TRBJ1-2; no clear D gene. This CDR3 has 14 residues. V was shortened by 8 bases and J by 4 bases, with 17 bases between the two germline ends. CDR1 is LNHNV, CDR2 YYDKDF, per germline (reference sequence). DNA for the CDR3: TGTGCCACCTCCGGGGAGCTCGCTCCCTATGGCTACACCTTC. Translation gives CATSGELAPYGYTF.

The chain joins TRBV11-2 to TRBJ2-5; D perhaps matches TRBD2 (5 bases). The germline gives CDR1 SGHAT, CDR2 FQNNGV. The V gene lost 8 bases and the J gene lost 3 bases, with 19 bases spanning the gap. There are 15 residues in the CDR3. The CDR3 reads CASVSWPGREETQYF. The CDR3 nucleotides read TGTGCCAGCGTGAGCTGGCCGGGAAGAGAAGAGACCCAGTACTTC.

J is TRBJ2-7 and V is TRBV4-1; D unclear. Germline lookup yields CDR1 MGHRA and CDR2 YSYEKL. Trimming removed 0 bases at V and 7 bases at J, with 19 bases between. This CDR3 is 16 amino acids long. Here the CDR3 reads CASSQELGSQIGEQYF. Written as DNA, the CDR3 is TGCGCCAGCAGCCAAGAACTGGGATCACAGATCGGGGAGCAGTACTTC.

This chain connects TRBV6-1 to TRBJ2-3, with 8 nucleotides matching TRBD2. The CDR3 covers 17 residues. Germline loops: CDR1 MNHNS, CDR2 SASEGT. V shed 1 base and J 2 bases; nucleotides not matched to a gene: 8. This CDR3 is CASSEGSGGRNTDTQYF. CDR3 sequence (DNA): TGTGCCAGCAGTGAAGGGAGCGGGGGCCGTAACACAGATACGCAGTATTTT.